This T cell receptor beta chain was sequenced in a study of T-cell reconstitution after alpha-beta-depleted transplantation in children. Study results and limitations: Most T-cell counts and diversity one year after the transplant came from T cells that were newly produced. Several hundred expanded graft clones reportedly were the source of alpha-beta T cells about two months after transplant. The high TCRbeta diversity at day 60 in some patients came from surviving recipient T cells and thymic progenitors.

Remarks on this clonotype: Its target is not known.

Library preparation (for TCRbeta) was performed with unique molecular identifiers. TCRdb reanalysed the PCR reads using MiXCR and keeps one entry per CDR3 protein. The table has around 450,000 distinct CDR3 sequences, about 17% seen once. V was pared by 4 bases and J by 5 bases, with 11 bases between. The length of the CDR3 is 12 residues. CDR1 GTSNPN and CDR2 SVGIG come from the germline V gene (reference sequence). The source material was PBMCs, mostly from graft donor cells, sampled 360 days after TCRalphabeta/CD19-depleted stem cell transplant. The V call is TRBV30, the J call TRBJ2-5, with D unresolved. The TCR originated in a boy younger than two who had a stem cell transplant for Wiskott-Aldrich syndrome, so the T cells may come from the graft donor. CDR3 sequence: CAWKFSWETQYF. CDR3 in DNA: TGTGCCTGGAAGTTTAGCTGGGAGACCCAGTACTTC.